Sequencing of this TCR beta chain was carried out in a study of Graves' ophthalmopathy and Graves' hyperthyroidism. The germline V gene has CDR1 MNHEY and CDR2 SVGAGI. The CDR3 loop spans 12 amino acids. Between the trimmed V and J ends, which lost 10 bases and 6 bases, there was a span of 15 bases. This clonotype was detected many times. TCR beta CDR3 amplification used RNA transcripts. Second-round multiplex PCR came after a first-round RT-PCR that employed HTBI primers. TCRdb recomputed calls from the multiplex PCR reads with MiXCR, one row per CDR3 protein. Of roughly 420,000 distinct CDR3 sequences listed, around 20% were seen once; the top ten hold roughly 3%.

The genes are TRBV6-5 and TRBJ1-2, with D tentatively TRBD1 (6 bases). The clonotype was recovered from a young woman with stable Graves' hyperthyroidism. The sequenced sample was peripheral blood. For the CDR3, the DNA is TGTGCCACCCAGGGGCAGGGAGATGGCTACACCTTC. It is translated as CATQGQGDGYTF.